The entry that follows covers one TCR beta chain sequence. Its specificity is unknown. This entry belongs to a study of radiotherapy plus CTLA-4 blockade in lung cancer. About the study: For 18% of patients, objective responses occurred, and approximately 30% had disease control. General study points: TCR clones of tumor origin grew in blood after radiotherapy plus ipilimumab. According to reports, early shifts in blood T cell clones, alongside interferon-beta, forecast response most accurately.

In germline, CDR1 is MDHEN, CDR2 SYDVKM. The CDR3 runs 17 residues. Ipilimumab CTLA-4 blockade and focal radiation were given to patients with chemo-refractory metastatic non-small-cell lung cancer. The table came from immunoSEQ multiplex PCR; TCRdb's copy has only in-frame clones and leaves some out. This sample has approximately 85,000 clones, with approximately 83% found just once. This receptor was identified in a human donor with non-small cell lung cancer who had a partial response to radiotherapy plus ipilimumab. The chain has TRBV28 and TRBJ1-3, with TRBD2 matching 8 bases. Near its end, the DNA agrees better with TRBJ2-2, so the J call may be wrong. Material: peripheral blood, obtained from a patient treated with radiotherapy plus ipilimumab. The CDR3 coding sequence is TGTGCCAGCAATATAGCGGGACTACCGATGAACACCGGGGAGCTGTTTTTT. Its protein is CASNIAGLPMNTGELFF.